These 18 T cell receptor beta chains were all obtained from the same sample, sequenced in a study of T cells expressing NK-cell markers. TCRdb reprocessed the 5' RACE reads; each CDR3 protein has one entry and no DNA is given. This listing includes hundreds of thousands of distinct CDR3 sequences. Sequences were obtained from blood T cells: a sorted CD56 or NKG2C T cell subset, CD4+ or CD8+ T cells, or bulk PBMC T cells (not recorded which). The source of these receptors is a woman aged 18-70 years in good health.

CDR3 protein: CASSPHGVGQPQHF. The chain joins TRBV7-2 to TRBJ1-5. The CDR3 has 14 residues. The germline V gene has CDR1 SGHTA and CDR2 FQGNSA.

V gene TRBV6-2 or TRBV6-3 combines with J gene TRBJ1-5; TCRdb's D call, TRBD1, is unchecked because there is no DNA. Germline values: CDR1 MNHEY, CDR2 SVGEGT. This CDR3 contains 15 residues. The CDR3 sequence is CASSYSGTVEKHQHF.

This chain connects TRBV24-1 to TRBJ1-2. The CDR3 extends over 12 amino acids. From germline, CDR1 is KGHDR and CDR2 SFDVKD. The CDR3 sequence: CATSDPYYGYTF.

The chain combines TRBV20-1 with TRBJ2-7; TCRdb's D call of TRBD1 is untestable without DNA. CDR1 is DFQATT and CDR2 is SNEGSKA in the germline V gene (reference sequence). This CDR3 has 13 residues. The CDR3 sequence is CSASGTGAYEQYF.

This rearrangement joins TRBV5-1 to TRBJ2-5; no DNA is available, so the TRBD1 call from TCRdb remains unchecked. The V gene's germline CDR1 is SGHRS and CDR2 YFSETQ. The CDR3 sequence is 14 residues long. The CDR3 is CASSGPTGAGTQYF. Supplemented by reference TRBV5-1 and TRBJ2-5, the full variable domain reads KAGVTQTPRYLIKTRGQQVTLSCSPISGHRSVSWYQQTPGQGLQFLFEYFSETQRNKGNFPGRFSGRQFSNSRSEMNVSTLELGDSALYLCASSGPTGAGTQYFGPGTRLLVL.

The chain couples TRBV29-1 to TRBJ1-6; the TCRdb call, TRBD1, lacks DNA for checking. This CDR3 comprises 13 residues. Germline loops: CDR1 SQVTM, CDR2 ANQGSEA. The CDR3 sequence is CSVDTGGGSPLHF.

The V and J genes are TRBV20-1 and TRBJ2-1; TCRdb gives TRBD2 as the D gene, but with no DNA this cannot be confirmed. Germline V gene sequence: CDR1 DFQATT, CDR2 SNEGSKA (reference sequence). The CDR3 length is 14 residues. The CDR3 sequence is CSARYSGTYNEQFF.

The genes are TRBV3-1 and TRBJ2-1; TCRdb's assignment of TRBD1 cannot be checked, as there is no DNA. Germline loops: CDR1 LGHDT, CDR2 YNNKEL (reference sequence). The CDR3 consists of 14 residues. The CDR3 region is CASSRGSTYNEQFF.

The chain links TRBV6-6 to TRBJ2-5. The germline V gene encodes CDR1 MNHNY and CDR2 SVGAGI (reference sequence). The length of the CDR3 is 12 residues. CDR3 amino acids: CASSRPTETQYF.

This sequence joins TRBV20-1 and TRBJ1-6; TCRdb calls TRBD1, which cannot be checked without DNA. The CDR3 has 16 residues. CDR1 and CDR2 (germline): DFQATT, SNEGSKA (reference sequence). The CDR3 sequence is CSARDPGPSYNSPLHF.

The V gene is TRBV6-1, the J gene TRBJ2-5; TCRdb indicates TRBD2, and absent DNA this call remains unverified. This CDR3 has 19 amino acids. Germline CDR1 is MNHNS and CDR2 is SASEGT. The CDR3 loop is CASKPVPRLASKASETQYF.

The CDR3 region is CASSAGGQGGTDTQYF. This sequence joins TRBV5-1 and TRBJ2-3; the D call from TCRdb, TRBD2, cannot be confirmed without DNA. The length of the CDR3 is 16 residues. In germline, CDR1 is SGHRS, CDR2 YFSETQ.

This rearrangement joins TRBV12-3 or TRBV12-4 to TRBJ1-2; TCRdb selects TRBD1, and the lack of DNA leaves this call unchecked. This CDR3 has 12 amino acids. The chain's CDR3 is CASNDRGYGYTF.

V usage is TRBV27 and J usage is TRBJ2-4; there is no DNA to check the TCRdb D call of TRBD1. This CDR3 is built from 16 residues. CDR1 is MNHEY, CDR2 SMNVEV, per germline (reference sequence). The chain's CDR3 is CASSWGRGLTKNIQYF.

V usage is TRBV4-3 and J usage is TRBJ1-1; the D call of TRBD1 rests on TCRdb alone, since no DNA is present to check it. Germline CDR1 is LGHNA and CDR2 is YSLEER. The CDR3 extends over 15 amino acids. CDR3 sequence reads: CASSHSDRDSLEAFF.

The chain uses TRBV19 and TRBJ1-1. This CDR3 spans 12 amino acids. The germline CDR1 and CDR2 sequences are LNHDA and SQIVND (reference sequence). CDR3 sequence: CASRRVGTEAFF.

The V gene is TRBV20-1, the J gene TRBJ1-4; TCRdb gives TRBD1 as the D gene, but with no DNA this cannot be confirmed. Germline V lookup: CDR1 DFQATT, CDR2 SNEGSKA (reference sequence). This CDR3 has 12 amino acids. CDR3 residues: CSAETGDEKLFF.

This sequence joins TRBV7-3 and TRBJ2-7. The V gene's germline CDR1 is SGHTA and CDR2 FQGTGA. The CDR3 totals 13 residues. The CDR3 protein is CASSLTTAGEQYF. Combining the CDR3 with reference TRBV7-3 and TRBJ2-7 gives the whole variable domain GAGVSQTPSNKVTEKGKYVELRCDPISGHTALYWYRQSLGQGPEFLIYFQGTGAADDSGLPNDRFFAVRPEGSVSTLKIQRTERGDSAVYLCASSLTTAGEQYFGPGTRLTVT.